Listed here are 23 T cell receptor beta chains from one sample, sequenced in a study of blood T cell repertoires in COVID-19. Using immunoSEQ multiplex PCR, the repertoire was profiled, and TCRdb retains in-frame clones only, with some absent. The repertoire has about 240,000 clones, roughly 90% of them found once; the top ten carry approximately 7.9%. Sequenced sample: peripheral blood. All receptors derive from a man aged 55 to 69 who had recovered from COVID-19.

The rearrangement links TRBV29-1 to TRBJ2-5; D is tentatively TRBD1 or TRBD2 (5 bases each). Germline values: CDR1 SQVTM, CDR2 ANQGSEA. V was trimmed by 7 bases and J by 4 bases, leaving 13 bases between them. The CDR3 is 12 residues long. CDR3 nucleotide sequence: TGCAGCGGGGGGATCGGTCTAGAGACCCAGTACTTC. Its translation: CSGGIGLETQYF.

This chain uses TRBV19 with TRBJ1-4, with 9 nucleotides matching TRBD1. This CDR3 spans 15 amino acids. Germline V gene sequence: CDR1 LNHDA, CDR2 SQIVND (reference sequence). The V and J ends lost 6 bases and 8 bases, in that order; junction bases with no gene match: 10. The CDR3 DNA sequence: TGTGCCAGTAGACATACGGACAGGGGAGGCGAAAAACTGTTTTTT. It specifies CASRHTDRGGEKLFF.

The chain employs TRBV6-5 and TRBJ1-4; the match to TRBD1 covers 7 bases. V shed 7 bases and J 4 bases; nucleotides not matched to a gene: 6. Looked up from germline, CDR1 is MNHEY and CDR2 is SVGAGI. The CDR3 is 14 amino acids. CDR3 amino acids: CASNTDRVNEKLFF. CDR3 sequence (DNA): TGTGCCAGCAATACCGACAGGGTTAATGAAAAACTGTTTTTT.

The V gene is TRBV30, the J gene TRBJ2-3; TRBD1 matches at 7 bases. Germline V gene data show CDR1 as GTSNPN and CDR2 as SVGIG (reference sequence). The CDR3 covers 15 residues. V was pared by 2 bases and J by 1 base, with 6 bases of the junction left unmatched. DNA for the CDR3: TGTGCCTGGAGTACCAAGGGGACAGGCACAGATACGCAGTATTTT. The encoded protein is CAWSTKGTGTDTQYF.

V is TRBV27 and J is TRBJ1-1, with D possibly being TRBD1 (6 bases). V was trimmed by 4 bases and J by 0 bases, leaving 15 bases between them. Germline CDR1 MNHEY, CDR2 SMNVEV (reference sequence). The CDR3 is 16 residues long. The DNA of the CDR3 is TGTGCCAGCAGTTCCGGACAGACGATTGTGAACACTGAAGCTTTCTTT. Translating gives CASSSGQTIVNTEAFF.

The J gene is TRBJ1-2, the V gene TRBV10-3, with D possibly being TRBD1 (6 bases). Germline V CDR1 and CDR2: ENHRY, SYGVKD. The length of the CDR3 is 12 residues. The V gene lost 6 bases and the J gene lost 4 bases, with 9 bases spanning the gap. CDR3 in amino acids: CAIRLDSYGYTF. The CDR3 bases are TGTGCCATCAGGTTGGACAGCTATGGCTACACCTTC.

This chain joins TRBV6-1 and TRBJ1-3, with D possibly being TRBD1 (5 bases). CDR1 is MNHNS, CDR2 SASEGT, per germline. The V end lost 2 bases, the J end lost 12 bases, and 17 bases lay between the germline ends. The CDR3 has 14 residues. The CDR3 protein is CASSERGGGANIYF. The CDR3 bases are TGTGCCAGCAGTGAACGGGGTGGCGGGGCCAACATATATTTT.

The chain links TRBV5-1 to TRBJ1-2; 8 nucleotides agree with TRBD1. CDR3 length: 14 residues. V was clipped by 4 bases and J by 8 bases; unmatched bases: 10. CDR1 is SGHRS, CDR2 YFSETQ, per germline. CDR3 DNA: TGCGCCAGCAGCGGGGGGACAGGATCACAAGGCTACACCTTC. Translating it yields CASSGGTGSQGYTF.

The rearrangement uses TRBV19 and TRBJ2-1; 7 nucleotides match TRBD2. CDR3 size: 15 residues. The V gene's germline CDR1 is LNHDA and CDR2 SQIVND (reference sequence). V shed 9 bases, J shed 0 bases, and the junction held 8 bases outside the gene matches. The DNA of the CDR3 is TGTGCCAGCGGGGCTCGCGGGAGCTCCTACAATGAGCAGTTCTTC. This codes for CASGARGSSYNEQFF.

This chain joins TRBV9 and TRBJ2-2, with D perhaps TRBD2 (7 bases). The length of the CDR3 is 13 residues. The V end lost 7 bases, the J end lost 2 bases, and 9 bases lay between the germline ends. The V gene's germline CDR1 is SGDLS and CDR2 YYNGEE. The CDR3 DNA reads TGTGCCAGCGGGGGGGCTAACACCGGGGAGCTGTTTTTT. It encodes CASGGANTGELFF.

The V gene is TRBV5-4, the J gene TRBJ2-3, with 7 bases aligning to TRBD1. Germline lookup yields CDR1 SGHNT and CDR2 YYREEE (reference sequence). This CDR3 has 15 amino acids. J lost 0 bases, V lost 2 bases, and 3 bases had no gene match. The CDR3 DNA reads TGTGCCAGCAGCTTAAGGGGGCTTAGCACAGATACGCAGTATTTT. Its protein product is CASSLRGLSTDTQYF.

The J gene is TRBJ2-5, the V gene TRBV3-1 (or the pseudogene TRBV3-2); D not resolved. This CDR3 spans 13 amino acids. The V gene's germline CDR1 is LGHDT and CDR2 YNNKEL (reference sequence). V lost 4 bases and J lost 2, with 8 bases in between. This CDR3 reads CASSPWAQETQYF. CDR3 DNA sequence: TGTGCCAGCAGCCCTTGGGCGCAAGAGACCCAGTACTTC.

V and J are TRBV7-6 and TRBJ2-5; D perhaps matches TRBD2 (6 bases). CDR3 length: 17 amino acids. Germline CDR1 SGHVS, CDR2 FNYEAQ. The V and J ends lost 1 base and 7 bases respectively, with 22 bases between them. The CDR3 protein is CASSLGRDSWDLGTQYF. Written as DNA, the CDR3 is TGTGCCAGCAGCTTAGGGCGGGACTCTTGGGATTTGGGGACCCAGTACTTC. Together with reference TRBV7-6 and TRBJ2-5, the CDR3 gives the full variable domain: GAGVSQSPRYKVTKRGQDVALRCDPISGHVSLYWYRQALGQGPEFLTYFNYEAQQDKSGLPNDRFSAERPEGSISTLTIQRTEQRDSAMYRCASSLGRDSWDLGTQYFGPGTRLLVL.

This clone occurred a few times. This chain links TRBV6-5 with TRBJ1-2; perhaps TRBD1 as D (5 bases). The CDR3 consists of 13 residues. V was cut by 7 bases and J by 6 bases, with 15 bases left in between. Germline lookup yields CDR1 MNHEY and CDR2 SVGAGI. CDR3 coding DNA: TGTGCCAGCAATAGGCGCGAAGGGGATGGCTACACCTTC. Translation gives CASNRREGDGYTF.

This clone was seen a few times. The V gene is TRBV19, the J gene TRBJ1-1; D not certain. The V gene's germline CDR1 is LNHDA and CDR2 SQIVND (reference sequence). The CDR3 is made up of 13 amino acids. Trimming shortened V by 5 bases and J by 7 bases, and 14 bases separated the two germline ends. CDR3 loop: CASSASEAGEAFF. The CDR3 nucleotides read TGTGCCAGTAGTGCCTCAGAGGCGGGTGAAGCTTTCTTT.

This clone was found once. The genes are TRBV9 and TRBJ2-3; 10 bases fit TRBD1. V shed 2 bases and J 1 base; nucleotides not matched to a gene: 7. The CDR3 length is 17 residues. In germline, CDR1 is SGDLS, CDR2 YYNGEE. CDR3 residues: CASSVSSGTGGTDTQYF. The CDR3 coding sequence is TGTGCCAGCAGCGTTTCATCCGGGACAGGGGGCACAGATACGCAGTATTTT.

The V and J genes are TRBV19 and TRBJ2-7; a weak D match, TRBD2 (5 bases). The V gene's germline CDR1 is LNHDA and CDR2 SQIVND (reference sequence). The V gene lost 3 bases and the J gene lost 1 base, with 7 bases spanning the gap. This CDR3 has 13 residues. CDR3 sequence reads: CASSMRVSYEQYF. In DNA, the CDR3 is TGTGCCAGTAGTATGAGGGTGTCCTACGAGCAGTACTTC.

The rearrangement links TRBV5-1 to TRBJ2-1; 12 bases line up with TRBD2. CDR3 length equals 15 residues. Per the germline V gene, CDR1 is SGHRS and CDR2 is YFSETQ. V gave up 5 bases and J gave up 6 bases; unmatched junction bases: 6. The CDR3 is CASSLPSGGANEQFF. In nucleotides, the CDR3 is TGCGCCAGCAGTTTACCTAGCGGGGGGGCCAATGAGCAGTTCTTC.

The chain joins TRBV18 to TRBJ2-1; TRBD2 might be the D (7 bases). Deletions cut 2 bases from V and 6 bases from J, with 17 bases between. CDR3 length: 16 amino acids. Germline V gene lookup returns CDR1 KGHSH and CDR2 LQKENI. The chain's CDR3 is CASSPMGGGGFNEQFF. The CDR3 coding sequence is TGTGCCAGCTCACCAATGGGGGGGGGCGGATTCAATGAGCAGTTCTTC.

This sequence joins TRBV9 and TRBJ1-2; TRBD1 is a possible D gene (5 bases). Germline V lookup: CDR1 SGDLS, CDR2 YYNGEE. Trimming removed 7 bases at V and 8 bases at J, with 15 bases between. The CDR3 extends over 12 amino acids. The CDR3 sequence is CASRGGYGGYTF. The CDR3 coding sequence is TGTGCCAGCCGGGGGGGTTACGGAGGCTACACCTTC.

The CDR3 nucleotides read TGTGCCAGCAGCGGACTAGCGGGGGGGCTCGAGCAGTACTTC. This sequence encodes CASSGLAGGLEQYF. The J gene is TRBJ2-7, the V gene TRBV11-2, with TRBD2 matching 15 bases. J lost 6 bases, V lost 5 bases, and 2 bases had no gene match. Germline loops: CDR1 SGHAT, CDR2 FQNNGV. This CDR3 region has 14 residues.

The chain couples TRBV27 to TRBJ2-2; maybe TRBD1 (6 bases). V dropped 5 bases and J dropped 1 base, with 23 bases sitting between them. The CDR3 totals 19 residues. CDR1 MNHEY and CDR2 SMNVEV come from the germline V gene (reference sequence). The CDR3 protein is CASSVGWGRGQLNTGELFF. The CDR3 bases are TGTGCCAGCAGTGTAGGATGGGGTCGAGGACAGCTGAACACCGGGGAGCTGTTTTTT.

V gene TRBV7-2 combines with J gene TRBJ2-3; D is unresolved. Germline CDR1 and CDR2: SGHTA and FQGNSA. This CDR3 has 13 amino acids. V was clipped by 4 bases and J by 2 bases, with 7 bases between them. Here the CDR3 DNA reads TGTGCCAGCAGCTACCTATACACAGATACGCAGTATTTT. Its protein product is CASSYLYTDTQYF.